These T cell receptor beta chains were read from a single sample in a study of Ad26.COV2.S vaccination and SARS-CoV-2 variants. Data came from immunoSEQ multiplex PCR; TCRdb stores just in-frame clones and leaves some out. The sample contains about 500,000 clones, nearly 90% of which appear only once. This specimen consisted of peripheral blood, obtained in a trial of Ad26.COV2.S vaccine versus placebo. These receptors all stem from a person between 18 and 59 years old who received the Ad26.COV2.S COVID-19 vaccine or a placebo. Both conserved end residues are part of each CDR3. Fields, in order: clone size, V gene, D gene, J gene, CDR3 protein, CDR3 DNA. A D gene is named only where the DNA matches it firmly. The listing skips clone size in some rows; elsewhere it reads once, few, many or a size class.

NA	TRBV6-5	TRBD1	TRBJ2-2	CASSLDRGLRIGELFF	TGTGCCAGCAGTTTGGACAGGGGGCTTCGTATCGGGGAGCTGTTTTTT
NA	TRBV2	NA	TRBJ1-5	CASSELISGQPQHF	TGTGCCAGCAGTGAACTTATATCGGGGCAGCCCCAGCATTTT
few	TRBV18	TRBD2	TRBJ2-1	CASSPPGLAGGFEQFF	TGTGCCAGCTCACCACCGGGACTAGCGGGAGGGTTTGAGCAGTTCTTC
NA	TRBV7-9	TRBD2	TRBJ2-7	CASSLSGPFSYEQYF	TGTGCCAGCAGCCTTAGCGGGCCGTTCTCCTACGAGCAGTACTTC
NA	TRBV6-2/TRBV6-3	TRBD1	TRBJ1-5	CASSWGIGTGSNQPQHF	TGTGCCAGCAGTTGGGGAATCGGGACAGGTAGCAATCAGCCCCAGCATTTT
NA	TRBV7-9	NA	TRBJ2-7	CASSFPGAHEQYF	TGTGCCAGCAGCTTCCCAGGGGCCCACGAGCAGTACTTC
once	TRBV5-8	NA	TRBJ1-1	CASPRQYTEAFF	TGTGCCAGCCCTCGACAGTACACTGAAGCTTTCTTT
few	TRBV25-1	TRBD1	TRBJ2-7	CASSEFGTGSNEQYF	TGTGCCAGCAGTGAATTTGGGACAGGGAGTAACGAGCAGTACTTC
NA	TRBV6-5	NA	TRBJ1-5	CASSHPGISNQPQHF	TGTGCCAGCAGCCACCCAGGGATTAGCAATCAGCCCCAGCATTTT
NA	TRBV6-5	NA	TRBJ2-1	CASLGGRANYNEQFF	TGTGCCAGCCTTGGGGGCAGGGCCAACTACAATGAGCAGTTCTTC
NA	TRBV3-1/TRBV3-2	TRBD2	TRBJ2-1	CASSHVLAGVYNEQFF	TGTGCCAGCAGCCATGTACTAGCGGGAGTGTACAATGAGCAGTTCTTC
NA	TRBV15	TRBD2	TRBJ2-5	CATSRGRTSGGQETQYF	TGTGCCACCAGCAGGGGACGGACTAGCGGGGGACAAGAGACCCAGTACTTC
once	TRBV6-2/TRBV6-3	NA	TRBJ1-5	CASSYSWDGPSNQPQHF	TGTGCCAGCAGTTATTCTTGGGATGGGCCATCCAATCAGCCCCAGCATTTT
few	TRBV6-5	TRBD2	TRBJ2-1	CAIGTSGTYNEQFF	TGTGCCATCGGGACTAGCGGTACCTACAATGAGCAGTTCTTC
NA	TRBV27	TRBD1	TRBJ1-1	CASSLSITGDTEAFF	TGTGCCAGCAGTTTATCCATAACAGGGGACACTGAAGCTTTCTTT
NA	TRBV4-3	NA	TRBJ1-2	CASSQKGQGADYGYTF	TGCGCCAGCAGCCAAAAAGGCCAGGGCGCAGACTATGGCTACACCTTC
few	TRBV2	NA	TRBJ1-4	CASGGPLGEKLFF	TGTGCCAGCGGGGGGCCTCTGGGTGAAAAACTGTTTTTT
NA	TRBV28	TRBD2	TRBJ2-2	CASSHTFTSGRTGELFF	TGTGCCAGCAGCCACACCTTTACTAGCGGGAGAACCGGGGAGCTGTTTTTT
NA	TRBV19	NA	TRBJ2-1	CASSIVPGDSYNEQFF	TGTGCCAGTAGTATAGTTCCGGGGGACTCCTACAATGAGCAGTTCTTC
once	TRBV5-5	NA	TRBJ2-7	CASSSITPPYEQYF	TGTGCCAGCTCTTCCATTACTCCCCCCTACGAGCAGTACTTC
once	TRBV11-2	NA	TRBJ2-6	CASETAGANVLTF	TGTGCCAGTGAGACAGCCGGGGCCAACGTCCTGACTTTC
once	TRBV19	NA	TRBJ2-7	CASSMGAGVHEQYF	TGTGCCAGTAGTATGGGGGCCGGCGTGCACGAGCAGTACTTC
NA	TRBV6-5	NA	TRBJ1-3	CASLGVRSNTIYF	TGTGCCAGCCTTGGGGTGAGGTCAAACACCATATATTTT
NA	TRBV28	NA	TRBJ1-4	CASSPNEKLFF	TGTGCCAGCAGTCCCAATGAAAAACTGTTTTTT
few	TRBV28	TRBD2	TRBJ2-1	CASRGGGLAVGYNEQFF	TGTGCCAGCAGGGGGGGAGGGCTAGCGGTGGGCTACAATGAGCAGTTCTTC
NA	TRBV9	NA	TRBJ1-5	CASSADRYSNQPQHF	TGTGCCAGCAGCGCAGACAGGTACAGCAATCAGCCCCAGCATTTT
NA	TRBV20-1	NA	TRBJ2-3	CSANENTQYF	TGCAGTGCTAATGAAAATACGCAGTATTTT
NA	TRBV6-6	NA	TRBJ2-7	CASRDRTSSYEQYF	TGTGCCAGCAGGGACCGGACTTCCTCCTACGAGCAGTACTTC
NA	TRBV25-1	TRBD2	TRBJ2-5	CASSRAASGRAAETQYF	TGTGCCAGCAGTCGGGCAGCTAGCGGGAGGGCCGCAGAGACCCAGTACTTC
NA	TRBV6-5	NA	TRBJ1-1	CASSYGSNTEAFF	TGTGCCAGCAGTTATGGTTCGAACACTGAAGCTTTCTTT
NA	TRBV6-6	TRBD2	TRBJ2-1	CASTAPGLVLYRQFF	TGTGCCAGCACCGCGCCGGGACTAGTTTTATATCGGCAGTTCTTC
NA	TRBV6-6	NA	TRBJ2-3	CASTRPSTDTQYF	TGTGCCAGCACGAGGCCGAGCACAGATACGCAGTATTTT
NA	TRBV6-5	NA	TRBJ1-3	CASSGSVTSGNTIYF	TGTGCCAGCAGCGGGAGTGTGACCTCTGGAAACACCATATATTTT
NA	TRBV5-1	NA	TRBJ2-2	CASSPQSTSGELFF	TGCGCCAGCAGCCCCCAGAGCACGAGCGGGGAGCTGTTTTTT
NA	TRBV4-3	NA	TRBJ1-1	CASSQDGGQNTEAFF	TGCGCCAGCAGCCAAGATGGCGGGCAGAACACTGAAGCTTTCTTT
once	TRBV6-5	NA	TRBJ1-1	CASVAGAGRGTEAFF	TGTGCCAGCGTAGCCGGGGCGGGTCGGGGCACTGAAGCTTTCTTT
NA	TRBV19	NA	TRBJ2-7	CASSTGDHYLPGYEQYF	TGTGCCAGTAGTACGGGAGACCACTACTTACCTGGATACGAGCAGTACTTC
NA	TRBV2	NA	TRBJ2-7	CASSGFEQYF	TGTGCCAGCAGTGGATTCGAGCAGTACTTC
NA	TRBV12-3/TRBV12-4	NA	TRBJ2-2	CASSFYTGELFF	TGTGCCAGCAGTTTTTACACCGGGGAGCTGTTTTTT
NA	TRBV12-5	NA	TRBJ2-3	CASGLQGRTDTQYF	TGTGCTAGTGGTTTACAGGGGAGGACAGATACGCAGTATTTT